Listed below are T cell receptor beta chains from one sample, sequenced in a study of T cell responses to AZD1222 COVID-19 vaccine. The method was immunoSEQ multiplex PCR; TCRdb's version includes in-frame clones alone and lacks a portion of them. The table includes about 110,000 clones, approximately 90% detected once. The sequencing here drew on peripheral blood, taken on day 0 of AZD1222 vaccination. The receptors originated from an adult in good health. The CDR3 runs from the conserved cysteine through the conserved F or W. A D gene is named only where the DNA matches it firmly. Clone size is given for some rows only: seen once, a few or many times, or a class if the clone is expanded.

CDR3aa | CDR3nt | d_gene | abundance | j_gene | v_gene
CASSRTSGNYNEQFF | TGTGCCAGCTCAAGGACTAGCGGAAATTACAATGAGCAGTTCTTC | TRBD2 | . | TRBJ2-1 | TRBV18
CASSPSVASQPQHF | TGTGCCAGCAGCCCGTCAGTGGCTAGCCAGCCCCAGCATTTT | . | . | TRBJ1-5 | TRBV7-8
CASSPLLPGQGSQPQHF | TGTGCCAGCTCACCACTACTACCGGGACAGGGGAGCCAGCCCCAGCATTTT | TRBD1 | . | TRBJ1-5 | TRBV18
CASSPRMASGNTGELFF | TGTGCCAGCAGCCCACGGATGGCTAGCGGGAACACCGGGGAGCTGTTTTTT | TRBD2 | . | TRBJ2-2 | TRBV7-3
CATSGGGSYEQYF | TGTGCCACCAGTGGGGGCGGGTCCTACGAGCAGTACTTC | . | . | TRBJ2-7 | TRBV24-1
CASSQDQAGSGYEQYF | TGCGCCAGCAGCCAAGATCAAGCGGGATCGGGCTACGAGCAGTACTTC | TRBD2 | . | TRBJ2-7 | TRBV4-1
CSVSPLTSGANVLTF | TGCAGCGTTTCCCCATTAACCTCTGGGGCCAACGTCCTGACTTTC | . | . | TRBJ2-6 | TRBV29-1
CASGRPVEFYEQYF | TGTGCCAGCGGACGCCCGGTCGAATTCTACGAGCAGTACTTC | . | . | TRBJ2-7 | TRBV28
CASSFQAGGMSNEQFF | TGTGCCAGCAGCTTTCAAGCGGGGGGAATGTCAAATGAGCAGTTCTTC | TRBD2 | . | TRBJ2-1 | TRBV7-8
CASSRQGSYEQYF | TGTGCCAGTAGCCGACAGGGATCCTACGAGCAGTACTTC | TRBD1 | . | TRBJ2-7 | TRBV19
CASSIVREKQNSGNTIYF | TGTGCCAGTAGTATAGTAAGAGAAAAACAGAACTCTGGAAACACCATATATTTT | . | few | TRBJ1-3 | TRBV19
CSASGGTGENQPQHF | TGCAGTGCTAGTGGGGGGACAGGGGAAAATCAGCCCCAGCATTTT | TRBD1 | . | TRBJ1-5 | TRBV20-1
CASSFPRTSRNEQFF | TGTGCCAGCAGTTTCCCTCGGACTAGTAGGAATGAGCAGTTCTTC | TRBD2 | . | TRBJ2-1 | TRBV6-8
CASSLDRLGIQFF | TGTGCCAGCAGCTTAGATCGTCTTGGTATCCAGTTCTTC | . | . | TRBJ2-1 | TRBV7-9
CASSYDGNTEAFF | TGTGCCAGCAGTTACGATGGTAACACTGAAGCTTTCTTT | . | . | TRBJ1-1 | TRBV6-5
CASSIIQGGNQPQHF | TGTGCCAGTAGTATAATCCAGGGGGGGAATCAGCCCCAGCATTTT | TRBD1 | . | TRBJ1-5 | TRBV19
CASGDRGRHYGYTF | TGTGCCAGCGGGGACAGGGGGCGTCACTATGGCTACACCTTC | TRBD1 | . | TRBJ1-2 | TRBV28
CASRVQGNQPQHF | TGTGCCAGCAGGGTACAGGGGAATCAGCCCCAGCATTTT | TRBD1 | few | TRBJ1-5 | TRBV2
CASSSLYEQYF | TGTGCCAGTAGTAGCCTCTACGAGCAGTACTTC | . | . | TRBJ2-7 | TRBV19
CASSNSPGTEAFF | TGTGCCAGTAGTAACTCCCCAGGGACTGAAGCTTTCTTT | . | . | TRBJ1-1 | TRBV19
CASSSGAGQYF | TGTGCCAGCAGTTCTGGGGCAGGGCAGTACTTC | . | . | TRBJ2-7 | TRBV5-6
CASSEGGAFRAEAFF | TGTGCCAGCAGCGAGGGGGGGGCCTTTAGGGCTGAAGCTTTCTTT | . | . | TRBJ1-1 | TRBV11-2
CASSASLTGADTQYF | TGTGCCAGCAGCGCTTCCTTGACAGGGGCAGATACGCAGTATTTT | TRBD1 | few | TRBJ2-3 | TRBV6-4
CASSPGMGQETQYF | TGTGCCAGCTCACCCGGGATGGGACAAGAGACCCAGTACTTC | . | . | TRBJ2-5 | TRBV18
CASRNSGGTDTQYF | TGTGCCAGCAGAAACAGCGGGGGCACAGATACGCAGTATTTT | TRBD2 | . | TRBJ2-3 | TRBV2
CASSLRTDGEAFF | TGTGCCAGCAGCTTAAGAACGGACGGAGAAGCTTTCTTT | . | . | TRBJ1-1 | TRBV11-2
CASSEGLGQGMEKLFF | TGTGCCAGCAGTGAAGGGTTGGGCCAGGGAATGGAAAAACTGTTTTTT | . | . | TRBJ1-4 | TRBV25-1
CASRRHQGNQPQHF | TGTGCCAGTAGGAGGCACCAGGGCAATCAGCCCCAGCATTTT | . | . | TRBJ1-5 | TRBV19
CATLPGQGLSYEQYF | TGTGCCACCCTCCCGGGACAGGGGTTGTCCTACGAGCAGTACTTC | TRBD1 | . | TRBJ2-7 | TRBV6-5
CATLGGLGELFF | TGTGCCACCCTCGGGGGGCTTGGGGAGCTGTTTTTT | . | . | TRBJ2-2 | TRBV15